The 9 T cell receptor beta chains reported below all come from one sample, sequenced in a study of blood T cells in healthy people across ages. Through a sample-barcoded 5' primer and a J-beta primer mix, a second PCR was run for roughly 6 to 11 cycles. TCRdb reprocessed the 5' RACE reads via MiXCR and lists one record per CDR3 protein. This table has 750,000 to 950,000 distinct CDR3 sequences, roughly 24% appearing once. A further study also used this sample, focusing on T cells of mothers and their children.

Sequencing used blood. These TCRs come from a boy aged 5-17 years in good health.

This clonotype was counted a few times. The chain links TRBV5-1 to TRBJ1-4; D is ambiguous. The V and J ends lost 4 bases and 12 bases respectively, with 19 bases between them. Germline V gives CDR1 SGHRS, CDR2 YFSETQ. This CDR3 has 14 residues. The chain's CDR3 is CASSIGLGRAELFF. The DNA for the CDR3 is TGCGCCAGCAGCATTGGGCTCGGGAGAGCGGAACTGTTTTTT.

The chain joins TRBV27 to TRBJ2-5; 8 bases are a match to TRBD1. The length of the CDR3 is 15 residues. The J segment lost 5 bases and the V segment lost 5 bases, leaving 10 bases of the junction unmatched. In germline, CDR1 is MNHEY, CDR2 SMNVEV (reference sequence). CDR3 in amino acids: CASSVRTGQRETQYF. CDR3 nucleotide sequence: TGTGCCAGCAGTGTAAGGACAGGGCAAAGGGAGACCCAGTACTTC.

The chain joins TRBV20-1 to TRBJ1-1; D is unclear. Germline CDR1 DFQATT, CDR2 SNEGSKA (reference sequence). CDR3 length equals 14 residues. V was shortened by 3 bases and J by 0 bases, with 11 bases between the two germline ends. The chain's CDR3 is CSASPVQLNTEAFF. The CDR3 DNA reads TGCAGTGCTAGCCCCGTCCAGTTGAACACTGAAGCTTTCTTT.

The CDR3 DNA follows: TGTGCCAGCAGCTGGGAGATACCGAGAGGAAACACCATATATTTT. Residues: CASSWEIPRGNTIYF. The V gene is TRBV5-5, the J gene TRBJ1-3; D gene unclear. The CDR3 is made up of 15 amino acids. Trimming took off 3 bases at V and 4 bases at J, with 14 bases between the two ends. Germline V CDR1 and CDR2: SGHKS, YYEKEE (reference sequence).

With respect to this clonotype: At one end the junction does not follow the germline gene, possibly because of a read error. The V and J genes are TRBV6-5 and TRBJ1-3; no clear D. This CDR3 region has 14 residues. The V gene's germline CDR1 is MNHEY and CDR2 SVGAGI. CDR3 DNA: TGTGCCAGCAGTTACTCGACCTCTGCAAACACCATATATTTT. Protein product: CASSYSTSANTIYF.

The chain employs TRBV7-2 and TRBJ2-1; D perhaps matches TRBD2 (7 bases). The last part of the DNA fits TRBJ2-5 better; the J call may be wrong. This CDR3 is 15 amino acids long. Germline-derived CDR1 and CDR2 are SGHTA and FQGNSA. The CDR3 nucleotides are TGTGCCAGCAGCACTAGGGGGGGCGGATGGGAGACCCAGTACTTC. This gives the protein CASSTRGGGWETQYF.

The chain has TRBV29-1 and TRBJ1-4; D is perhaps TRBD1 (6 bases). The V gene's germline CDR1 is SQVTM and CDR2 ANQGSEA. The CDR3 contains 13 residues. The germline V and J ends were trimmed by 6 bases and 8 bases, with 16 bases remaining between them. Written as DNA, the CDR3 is TGCAGCGTCCAAAGGGGGGAAAGAGAAAAACTGTTTTTT. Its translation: CSVQRGEREKLFF.

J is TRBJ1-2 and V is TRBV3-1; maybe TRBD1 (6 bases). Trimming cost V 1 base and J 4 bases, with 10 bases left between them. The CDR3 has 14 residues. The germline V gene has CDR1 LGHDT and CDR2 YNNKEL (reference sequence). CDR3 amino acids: CASSQGGHGYGYTF. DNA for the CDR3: TGTGCCAGCAGCCAAGGGGGGCACGGCTATGGCTACACCTTC.

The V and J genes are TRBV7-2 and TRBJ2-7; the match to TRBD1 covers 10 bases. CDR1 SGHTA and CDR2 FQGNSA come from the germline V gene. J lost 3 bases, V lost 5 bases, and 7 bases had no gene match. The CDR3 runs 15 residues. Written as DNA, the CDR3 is TGTGCCAGCAGCCCGGGACAGGGGACAGACTACGAGCAGTACTTC. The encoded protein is CASSPGQGTDYEQYF.